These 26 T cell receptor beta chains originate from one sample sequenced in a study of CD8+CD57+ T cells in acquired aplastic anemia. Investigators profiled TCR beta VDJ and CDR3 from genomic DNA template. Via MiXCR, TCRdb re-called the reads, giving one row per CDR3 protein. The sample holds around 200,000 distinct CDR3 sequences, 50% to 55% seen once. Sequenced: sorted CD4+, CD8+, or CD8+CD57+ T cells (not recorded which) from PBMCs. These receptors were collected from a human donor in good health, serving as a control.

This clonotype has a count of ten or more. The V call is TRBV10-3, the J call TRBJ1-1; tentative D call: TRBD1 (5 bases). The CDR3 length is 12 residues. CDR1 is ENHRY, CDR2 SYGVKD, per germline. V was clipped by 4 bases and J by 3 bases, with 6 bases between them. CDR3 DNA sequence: TGTGCCATCAGTGGACAGTACACTGAAGCTTTCTTT. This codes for CAISGQYTEAFF.

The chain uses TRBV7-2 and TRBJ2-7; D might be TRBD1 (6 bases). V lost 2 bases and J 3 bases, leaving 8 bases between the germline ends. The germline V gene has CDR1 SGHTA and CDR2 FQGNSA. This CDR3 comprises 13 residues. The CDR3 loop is CASSLQQGYEQYF. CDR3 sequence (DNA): TGTGCCAGCAGCTTACAACAGGGCTACGAGCAGTACTTC. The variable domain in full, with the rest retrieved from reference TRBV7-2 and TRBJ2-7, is GAGVSQSPSNKVTEKGKDVELRCDPISGHTALYWYRQSLGQGLEFLIYFQGNSAPDKSGLPSDRFSAERTGGSVSTLTIQRTQQEDSAVYLCASSLQQGYEQYFGPGTRLTVT.

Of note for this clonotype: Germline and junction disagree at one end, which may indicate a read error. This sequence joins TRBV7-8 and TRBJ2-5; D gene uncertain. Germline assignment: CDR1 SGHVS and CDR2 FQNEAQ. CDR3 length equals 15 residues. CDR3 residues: CASSLGGGTKETQYF. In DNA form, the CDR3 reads TGTGCGAGCAGCTTAGGTGGCGGAACGAAAGAGACCCAGTACTTC.

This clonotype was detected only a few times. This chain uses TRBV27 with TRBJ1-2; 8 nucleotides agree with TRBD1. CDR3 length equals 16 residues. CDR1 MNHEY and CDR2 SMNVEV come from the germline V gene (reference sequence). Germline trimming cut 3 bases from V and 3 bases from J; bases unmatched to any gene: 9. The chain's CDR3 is CASSFLQGDQHYGYTF. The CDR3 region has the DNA TGTGCCAGCAGTTTTTTACAGGGGGACCAACACTATGGCTACACCTTC.

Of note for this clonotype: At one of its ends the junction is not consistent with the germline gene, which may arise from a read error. CDR3 protein: CATIPLQGDVLNGYAF. CDR3 coding DNA: TGTGCCACCATCCCCCTACAGGGTGACGTTCTTAATGGCTACGCCTTC. The gene calls are TRBV15 and TRBJ1-2, with a possible D match to TRBD1 (6 bases). This CDR3 comprises 16 residues. Germline V gene sequence: CDR1 LNHNV, CDR2 YYDKDF (reference sequence).

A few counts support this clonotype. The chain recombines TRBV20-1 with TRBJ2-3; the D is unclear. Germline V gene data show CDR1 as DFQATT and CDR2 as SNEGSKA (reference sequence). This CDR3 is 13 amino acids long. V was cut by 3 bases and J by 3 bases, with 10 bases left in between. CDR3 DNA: TGCAGTGCTAGGACGTTCGGGACAGATACGCAGTATTTT. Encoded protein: CSARTFGTDTQYF.

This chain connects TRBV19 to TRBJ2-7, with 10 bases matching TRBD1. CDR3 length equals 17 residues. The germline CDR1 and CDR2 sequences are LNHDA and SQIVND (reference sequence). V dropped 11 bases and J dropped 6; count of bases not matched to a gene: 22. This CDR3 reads CALSEGTGELKACEQYF. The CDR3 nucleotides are TGTGCCCTCAGCGAAGGGACAGGGGAATTAAAGGCCTGCGAGCAGTACTTC.

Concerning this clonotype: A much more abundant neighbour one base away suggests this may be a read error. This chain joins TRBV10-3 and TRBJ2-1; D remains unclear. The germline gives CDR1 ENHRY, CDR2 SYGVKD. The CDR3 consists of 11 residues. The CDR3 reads CAISVGNEQLF. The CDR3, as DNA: TGTGCCATCAGTGTGGGGAATGAGCAGCTCTTC.

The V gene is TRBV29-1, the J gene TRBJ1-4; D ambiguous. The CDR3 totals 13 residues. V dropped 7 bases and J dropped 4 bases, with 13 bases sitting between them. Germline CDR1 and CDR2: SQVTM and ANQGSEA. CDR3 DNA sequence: TGCAGCGCTGGCCAGCTGATTAATGAAAAACTGTTTTTT. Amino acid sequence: CSAGQLINEKLFF. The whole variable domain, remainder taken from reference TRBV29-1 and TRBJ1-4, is SAVISQKPSRDICQRGTSLTIQCQVDSQVTMMFWYRQQPGQSLTLIATANQGSEATYESGFVIDKFPISRPNLTFSTLTVSNMSPEDSSIYLCSAGQLINEKLFFGSGTQLSVL.

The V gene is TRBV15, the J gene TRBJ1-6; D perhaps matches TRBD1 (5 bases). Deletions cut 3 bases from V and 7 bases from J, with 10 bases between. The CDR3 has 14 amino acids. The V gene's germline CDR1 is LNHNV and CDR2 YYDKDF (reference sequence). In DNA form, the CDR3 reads TGTGCCACCAGCAGGAGGGGAGGCAATTCACCCCTCCACTTT. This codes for CATSRRGGNSPLHF.

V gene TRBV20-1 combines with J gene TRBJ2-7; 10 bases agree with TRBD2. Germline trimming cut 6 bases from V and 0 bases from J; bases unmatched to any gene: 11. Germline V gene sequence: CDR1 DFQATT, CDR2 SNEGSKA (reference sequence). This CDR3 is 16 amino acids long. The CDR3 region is CSASFSSGGSSYEQYF. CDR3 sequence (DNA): TGCAGTGCGTCCTTTTCTAGCGGGGGCAGCTCCTACGAGCAGTACTTC.

The CDR3 DNA follows: TGTGCCACCAGCAGGACAGGGATGATGAACGAGCAGTACTTC. Protein: CATSRTGMMNEQYF. The chain employs TRBV15 and TRBJ2-7, with TRBD1 matching 7 bases. The trim removed 3 bases at V and 5 bases at J, leaving 7 bases unmatched. Per germline, CDR1 LNHNV and CDR2 YYDKDF (reference sequence). This CDR3 has 14 amino acids.

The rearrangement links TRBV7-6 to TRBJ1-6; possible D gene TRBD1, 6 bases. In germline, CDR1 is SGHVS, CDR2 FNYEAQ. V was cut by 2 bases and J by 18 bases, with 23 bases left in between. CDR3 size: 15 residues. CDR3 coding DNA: TGTGCCAGCAGCTTAAGCGTGTCAGGGCAGGGGAACCACCACTTT. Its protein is CASSLSVSGQGNHHF. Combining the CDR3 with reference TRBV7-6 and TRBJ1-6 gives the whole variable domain GAGVSQSPRYKVTKRGQDVALRCDPISGHVSLYWYRQALGQGPEFLTYFNYEAQQDKSGLPNDRFSAERPEGSISTLTIQRTEQRDSAMYRCASSLSVSGQGNHHFGNGTRLTVT.

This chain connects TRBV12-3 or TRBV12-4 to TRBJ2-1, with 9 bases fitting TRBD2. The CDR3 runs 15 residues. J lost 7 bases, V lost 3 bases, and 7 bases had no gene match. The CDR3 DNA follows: TGTGCCAGCAGTTTTAGTGGCGGGGGGGCGAATGAGCAGTTCTTC. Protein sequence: CASSFSGGGANEQFF.

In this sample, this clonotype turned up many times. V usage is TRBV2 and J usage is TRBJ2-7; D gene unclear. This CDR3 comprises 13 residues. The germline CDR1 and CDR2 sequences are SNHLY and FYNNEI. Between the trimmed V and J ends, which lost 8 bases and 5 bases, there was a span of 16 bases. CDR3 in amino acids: CASAQAEGDEQYF. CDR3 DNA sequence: TGTGCCAGCGCCCAGGCGGAAGGAGACGAGCAGTACTTC.

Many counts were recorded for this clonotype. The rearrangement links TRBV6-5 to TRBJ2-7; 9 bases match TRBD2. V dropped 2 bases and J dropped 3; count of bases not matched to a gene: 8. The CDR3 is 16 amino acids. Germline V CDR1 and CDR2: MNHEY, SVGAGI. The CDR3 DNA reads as TGTGCCAGCAGTTACGGGTCTAGCGGGGCCTACTACGAGCAGTACTTC. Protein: CASSYGSSGAYYEQYF.

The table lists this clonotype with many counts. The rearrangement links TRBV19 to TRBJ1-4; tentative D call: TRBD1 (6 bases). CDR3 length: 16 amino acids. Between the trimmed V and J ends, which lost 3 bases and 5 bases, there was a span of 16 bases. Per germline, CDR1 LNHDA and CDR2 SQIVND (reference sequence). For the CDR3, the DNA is TGTGCCAGTAGTATCGGGGGGGCCCCCGGGAATGAAAAACTGTTTTTT. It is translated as CASSIGGAPGNEKLFF.

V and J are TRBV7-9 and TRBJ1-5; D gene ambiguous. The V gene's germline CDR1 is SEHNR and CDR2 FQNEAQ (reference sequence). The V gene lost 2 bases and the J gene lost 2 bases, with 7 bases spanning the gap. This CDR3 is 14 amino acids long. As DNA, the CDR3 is TGTGCCAGCAGCTTACTCGGGGGCAATCAGCCCCAGCATTTT. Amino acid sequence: CASSLLGGNQPQHF.

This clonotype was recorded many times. The CDR3 bases are TGTGCCAGCAGCACACCTACCAACTCGGCCTCGGGACACCCAAATTCACCCCTCCACTTT. It yields the protein CASSTPTNSASGHPNSPLHF. The chain carries TRBV7-9 and TRBJ1-6, with a tentative D call TRBD1 (6 bases). Trimming took off 5 bases at V and 7 bases at J, with 30 bases between the two ends. The CDR3 sequence is 20 residues long. Germline CDR1 and CDR2: SEHNR and FQNEAQ (reference sequence). The full variable domain, with the rest looked up from reference TRBV7-9 and TRBJ1-6, is DTGVSQNPRHKITKRGQNVTFRCDPISEHNRLYWYRQTLGQGPEFLTYFQNEAQLEKSRLLSDRFSAERPKGSFSTLEIQRTEQGDSAMYLCASSTPTNSASGHPNSPLHFGNGTRLTVT.

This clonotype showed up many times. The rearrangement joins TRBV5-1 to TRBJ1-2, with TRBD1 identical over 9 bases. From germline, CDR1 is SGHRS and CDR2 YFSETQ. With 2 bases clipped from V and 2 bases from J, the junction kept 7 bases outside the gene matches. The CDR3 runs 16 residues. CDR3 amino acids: CASSFGLGTGNYGYTF. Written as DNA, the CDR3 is TGCGCCAGCAGCTTTGGGTTAGGGACAGGGAACTATGGCTACACCTTC.

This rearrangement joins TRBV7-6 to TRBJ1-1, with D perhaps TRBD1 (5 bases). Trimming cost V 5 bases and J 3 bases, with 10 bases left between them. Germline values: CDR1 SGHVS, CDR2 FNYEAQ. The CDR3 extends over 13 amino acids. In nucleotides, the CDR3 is TGTGCCAGCAGCCGGGACTGGGACACTGAAGCTTTCTTT. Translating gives CASSRDWDTEAFF.

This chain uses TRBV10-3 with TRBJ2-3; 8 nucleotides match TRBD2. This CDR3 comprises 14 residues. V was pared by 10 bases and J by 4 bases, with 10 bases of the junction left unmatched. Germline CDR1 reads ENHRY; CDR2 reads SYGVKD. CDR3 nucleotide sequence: TGTGCCACCCAAGCGGGAGATAGAGCAGATACGCAGTATTTT. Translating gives CATQAGDRADTQYF.

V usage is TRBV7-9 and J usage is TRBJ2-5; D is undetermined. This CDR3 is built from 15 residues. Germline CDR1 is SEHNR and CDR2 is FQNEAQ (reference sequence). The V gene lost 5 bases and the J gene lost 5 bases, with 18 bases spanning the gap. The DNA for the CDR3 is TGTGCCAGCAGCCTTTCGATGGCCCTCGAGGAGACCCAGTACTTC. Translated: CASSLSMALEETQYF.

The DNA for the CDR3 is TGTGCCAGTAGTATCGCCCCGCTAGCGGGACTTGGGGAGACCCAGTACTTC. This sequence encodes CASSIAPLAGLGETQYF. This chain uses TRBV19 with TRBJ2-3, with TRBD2 matching 9 bases. Near its end, the DNA agrees better with TRBJ2-5, so the J call may be wrong. CDR3 length: 17 residues. In germline, CDR1 is LNHDA, CDR2 SQIVND (reference sequence).

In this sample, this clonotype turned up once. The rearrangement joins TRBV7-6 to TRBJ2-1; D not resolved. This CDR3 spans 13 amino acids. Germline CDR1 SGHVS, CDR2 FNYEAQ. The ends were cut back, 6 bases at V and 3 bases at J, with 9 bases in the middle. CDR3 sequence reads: CASSDQDYNEQFF. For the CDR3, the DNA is TGTGCCAGCAGTGACCAGGACTACAATGAGCAGTTCTTC.

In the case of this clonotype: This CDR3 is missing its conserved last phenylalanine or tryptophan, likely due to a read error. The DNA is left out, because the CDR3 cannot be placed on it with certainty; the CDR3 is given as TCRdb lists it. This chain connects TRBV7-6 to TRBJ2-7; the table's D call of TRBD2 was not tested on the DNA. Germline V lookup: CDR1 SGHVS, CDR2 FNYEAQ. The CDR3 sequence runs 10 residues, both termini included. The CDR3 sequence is CASSLGETHY.